This T cell receptor (beta chain) was captured by sequencing in a study of CD8 T cells in Susac syndrome. Study results and limitations: Only a relatively small number of individuals were included in the TCR sequencing and HLA analysis.

The V and J ends lost 0 bases and 4 bases respectively, with 6 bases between them. The germline V gene encodes CDR1 GTSNPN and CDR2 SVGIG (reference sequence). The CDR3 contains 12 residues. An amount of RNA that ranged from roughly 0.5 to 1 ug was reverse transcribed with random hexamers. Amplification of TCR beta CDR3 was carried out by immunoSEQ multiplex PCR, which covered 54 Vbeta and 13 Jbeta segments. TCRdb ran MiXCR on the immunoSEQ multiplex PCR reads and lists one entry per CDR3 protein. Found here are 150,000 to 200,000 distinct CDR3 sequences, about 95% of them singletons; the top ten hold 0.14%. Peripheral blood CD8+ and CD4+ T cells were profiled by TCR beta sequencing. To note about this clonotype: As yet, its antigen is unknown.

Sequenced material: CD4+ T cells from PBMCs. This sequence joins TRBV30 and TRBJ2-5; tentative D call: TRBD2 (5 bases). This TCR was sampled from a human donor in good health. The CDR3 DNA reads TGTGCCTGGAGTGTGGGGAGAGAGACCCAGTACTTC. Translation: CAWSVGRETQYF. Complete variable domain (other parts from reference TRBV30 and TRBJ2-5): SQTIHQWPATLVQPVGSPLSLECTVEGTSNPNLYWYRQAAGRGLQLLFYSVGIGQISSEVPQNLSASRPQDRQFILSSKKLLLSDSGFYLCAWSVGRETQYFGPGTRLLVL.